The clone carrying this TCR beta chain was found a few times. Covering alpha and beta chains, TRAV- and TRBV-specific primers were used for the first-strand cDNA. TCRs underwent approximately 20 PCR cycles of amplification with a constant-region primer and V-primer adapter. Isolated mRNA was amplified by in vitro transcription. TCRdb re-analysed the reads in MiXCR, keeping a single row per CDR3 protein. The table includes under 35,000 distinct CDR3 sequences, under 55% detected once. The data belong to a study of low-dose radiotherapy and immunotherapy resistance in tumors. About the study: Dosing of intravenous cyclophosphamide at 200 mg/m2 occurred every two weeks and took place one day prior to radiation and immunotherapy.

V shed 8 bases, J shed 2 bases, and the junction held 16 bases outside the gene matches. This CDR3 contains 17 residues. Sample time point: after trial treatment. Described treatment: LDRT plus nivolumab, ipilimumab, low-dose cyclophosphamide and aspirin (RACIN trial). Donors were dosed with nivolumab and ipilimumab; they also received aspirin, low-dose cyclophosphamide and low-dose radiotherapy. This specimen was PBMCs, taken after low-dose radiotherapy plus immunotherapy. V usage is TRBV5-3 and J usage is TRBJ2-5; 9 bases line up with TRBD1. TRBV5-3 qualifies as an ORF whose function is uncertain. The receptor comes from a male donor with gallbladder cancer. CDR3 DNA: TGTGCCAGCAGCGCGGCCCCCGGGACAGGGACACAAGAGACCCAGTACTTC. Translation: CASSAAPGTGTQETQYF.